This T cell receptor beta chain comes out of a study of vaccination and CD4 T cells after COVID-19. Study information: Post-COVID specimens were obtained a median 101 days after diagnosis (range 35 to 161). Blood was drawn a median around 72 days post second dose, range 14 to 241. Study-wide results and caveats: A median of around 83% of reactive clones, in convalescent patients, became evident only post-vaccination.

Cultured CD4+ T cell DNA underwent sequencing with the Oncomine TCR Beta short-read assay. The source of extracted genomic DNA was cultured CD4+ T cells. TCRdb ran MiXCR on the PCR reads and lists one entry per CDR3 protein. The table records 15,000 to 20,000 distinct CDR3 sequences, approximately 53% of them present only once. As concerns this clonotype: Its antigen remains unknown.

The sample's treatment: roughly 10-day PBMC culture with coronavirus spike peptide pools or control peptides (ViraFEST assay). This CDR3 comprises 15 residues. Germline V CDR1 and CDR2: SEHNR, FQNEAQ (reference sequence). The V and J ends lost 1 base and 3 bases, in that order; junction bases with no gene match: 2. The clonotype comes from a human donor who had recovered from COVID-19. The source material was CD4+ T cells from blood, cultured in vitro. V and J are TRBV7-9 and TRBJ2-5; TRBD2 matches at 10 bases. The CDR3 is CASSLVGTSEETQYF. The CDR3 DNA follows: TGTGCCAGCAGCTTAGTTGGGACTAGCGAAGAGACCCAGTACTTC.